This T cell receptor beta chain was retrieved from a study of blood T cell repertoires in COVID-19 (dated by TCRdb to the early 2020s). Background for the entire study: Samples from collaborators originated in the United States, Italy and Spain and spanned both the acute and convalescent phases of COVID-19. Samples came from the ongoing ImmuneRACE study (first 160 participants) plus 1,254 subjects from 6 global collaborators. The dataset comprised deeply sampled blood TCRbeta repertoires from subjects exposed to, actively infected with, or recovered from COVID-19. The prospective study material was composed of cDNA or gDNA derived from T cells, B-cell-depleted T cells, or PBMCs. The repertoires were released in a freely available public database intended as a resource for research on the immune response to SARS-CoV-2. HLA class I and class II types, where available, came from metadata supplied by the sample provider rather than from assay-based typing. A de-identified subject ID, COVID-19 status, age in years and sex were almost always included in the sample metadata. General conclusions and limits of the study: The amount of clinical and demographic metadata varied by source and participant and was provided uncurated.

The immunoSEQ Assay, a bias-controlled multiplex PCR, was used to amplify TCRbeta CDR3 regions from genomic DNA. The published analysis was carried out like this. Nucleated cell counts per sample were estimated from amplification of reference gene primers within the assay. Sequence reads were collapsed and filtered to measure the absolute abundance of every unique TCRbeta CDR3 rearrangement. Productive Simpson clonality was computed per sample as the square root of Simpson's diversity index over productive rearrangements. TCRdb took over this immuneACCESS table, retaining in-frame rearrangements with V and J assigned. Such tables are incomplete; in checked studies, under half of the missing clones stem from an unresolved V gene, and the remainder is unexplained. V and J calls and clone size come straight from that table; D and trimming were deduced from the DNA. In this sample the table shows about 250,000 clones, roughly 87% of which occur a single time. The ten top clones hold about 3% of the sample.

The germline V gene specifies SGHTA as CDR1 and FQGNSA as CDR2. For this chain, trimming is 2 bases at the V end and 0 bases at the J end, and the number of junction bases without a gene match is 5. The CDR3 runs 17 amino acids, cysteine and phenylalanine included. CDR3 DNA only is kept here, 51 bases in frame from base 1. Collaborating institutions collected whole blood in K2EDTA tubes following their own protocols. Collaborator samples were shipped for TCRbeta analysis as frozen whole blood, isolated PBMCs, or DNA extracted from either sample type. With respect to this clone: This clone's antigen is unknown. No clone much larger than this one lies a single base away; base qualities are absent.

The rearranged segments are TRBV7-2 and TRBJ2-4; TRBD2 agrees with 9 junctional bases. Sequencing was performed on peripheral blood. The source is a man aged 18 to 35 with active or convalescent COVID-19. Here the CDR3 is given as CASSLMVSGGAKNIQYF. The DNA sequence is given as TGTGCCAGCAGCTTAATGGTTAGCGGGGGAGCCAAAAACATTCAGTACTTC.